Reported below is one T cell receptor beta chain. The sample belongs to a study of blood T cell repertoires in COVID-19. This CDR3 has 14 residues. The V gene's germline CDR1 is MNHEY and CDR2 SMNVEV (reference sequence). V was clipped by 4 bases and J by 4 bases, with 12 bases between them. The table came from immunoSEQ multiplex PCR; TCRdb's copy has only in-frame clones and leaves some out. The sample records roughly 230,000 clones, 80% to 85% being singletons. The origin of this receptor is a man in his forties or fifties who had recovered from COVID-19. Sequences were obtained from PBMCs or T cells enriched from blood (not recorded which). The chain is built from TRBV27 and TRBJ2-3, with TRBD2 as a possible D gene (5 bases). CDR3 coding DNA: TGTGCCAGCAGTTCTCTAGCTACTCCAGATACGCAGTATTTT. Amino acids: CASSSLATPDTQYF.